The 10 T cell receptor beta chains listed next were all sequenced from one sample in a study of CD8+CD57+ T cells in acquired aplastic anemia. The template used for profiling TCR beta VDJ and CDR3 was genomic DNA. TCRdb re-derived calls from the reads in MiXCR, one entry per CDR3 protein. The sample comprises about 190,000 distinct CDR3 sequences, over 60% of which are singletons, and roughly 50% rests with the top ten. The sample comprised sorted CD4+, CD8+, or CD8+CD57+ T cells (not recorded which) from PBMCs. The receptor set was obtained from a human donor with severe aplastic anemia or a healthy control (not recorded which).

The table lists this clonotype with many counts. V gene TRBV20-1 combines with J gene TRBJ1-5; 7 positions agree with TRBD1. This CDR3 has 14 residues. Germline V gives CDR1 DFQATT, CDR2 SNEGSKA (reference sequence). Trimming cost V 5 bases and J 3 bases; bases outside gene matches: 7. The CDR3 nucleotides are TGCAGTGCTTTCGACAGGGCGACCAATCAGCCCCAGCATTTT. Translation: CSAFDRATNQPQHF.

The CDR3 sequence is CASSPRPDNYGYTF. The CDR3 coding sequence is TGTGCCAGCAGCCCTCGCCCGGACAACTATGGCTACACCTTC. The gene calls are TRBV7-6 and TRBJ1-2; unclear D gene. V lost 5 bases and J lost 2, with 12 bases in between. Germline CDR1 SGHVS, CDR2 FNYEAQ. This CDR3 has 14 residues.

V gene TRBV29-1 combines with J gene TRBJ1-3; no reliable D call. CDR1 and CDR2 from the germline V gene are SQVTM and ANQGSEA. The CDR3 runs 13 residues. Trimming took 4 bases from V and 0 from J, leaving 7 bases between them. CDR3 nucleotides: TGCAGCGTTGTGGTAGGCTCTGGAAACACCATATATTTT. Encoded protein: CSVVVGSGNTIYF.

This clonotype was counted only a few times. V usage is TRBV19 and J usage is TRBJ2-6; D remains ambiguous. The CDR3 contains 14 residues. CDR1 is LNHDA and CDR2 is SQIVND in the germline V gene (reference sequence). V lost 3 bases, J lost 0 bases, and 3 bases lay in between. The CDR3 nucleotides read TGTGCCAGTAGTATTGGCTCTGGGGCCAACGTCCTGACTTTC. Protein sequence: CASSIGSGANVLTF. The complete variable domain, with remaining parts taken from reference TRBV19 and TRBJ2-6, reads DGGITQSPKYLFRKEGQNVTLSCEQNLNHDAMYWYRQDPGQGLRLIYYSQIVNDFQKGDIAEGYSVSREKKESFPLTVTSAQKNPTAFYLCASSIGSGANVLTFGAGSRLTVL.

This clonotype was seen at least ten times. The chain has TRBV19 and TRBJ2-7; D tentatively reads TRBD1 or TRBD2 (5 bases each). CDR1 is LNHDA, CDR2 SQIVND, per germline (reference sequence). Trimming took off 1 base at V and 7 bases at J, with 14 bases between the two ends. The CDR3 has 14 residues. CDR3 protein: CASSIGEGPGEQYF. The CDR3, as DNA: TGTGCCAGTAGTATAGGAGAGGGGCCGGGGGAGCAGTACTTC.

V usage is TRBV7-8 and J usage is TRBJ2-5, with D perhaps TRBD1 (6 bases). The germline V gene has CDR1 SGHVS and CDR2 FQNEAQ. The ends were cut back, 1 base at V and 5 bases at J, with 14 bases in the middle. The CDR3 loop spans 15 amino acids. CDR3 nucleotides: TGTGCCAGCAGCTTAGGAGGGGGTGTAGCGGAGACCCAGTACTTC. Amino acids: CASSLGGGVAETQYF.

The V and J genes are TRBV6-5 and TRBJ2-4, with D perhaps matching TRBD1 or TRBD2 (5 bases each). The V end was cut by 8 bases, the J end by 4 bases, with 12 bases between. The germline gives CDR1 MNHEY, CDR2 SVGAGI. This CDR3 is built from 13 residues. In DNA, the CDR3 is TGTGCCAGCGCCTTGGGGGAGAAAAACATTCAGTACTTC. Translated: CASALGEKNIQYF.

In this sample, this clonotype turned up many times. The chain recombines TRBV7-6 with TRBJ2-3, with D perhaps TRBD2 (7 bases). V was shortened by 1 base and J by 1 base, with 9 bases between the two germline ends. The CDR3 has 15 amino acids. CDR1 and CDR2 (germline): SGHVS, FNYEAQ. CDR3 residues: CASSLVGGGTDTQYF. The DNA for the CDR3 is TGTGCCAGCAGCTTAGTAGGGGGGGGCACAGATACGCAGTATTTT.

The CDR3 DNA is TGTGCCAGCAGCCCCCGTCTTGACAGGGATTCGAGCAATCAGCCCCAGCATTTT. It is translated as CASSPRLDRDSSNQPQHF. V gene TRBV9 combines with J gene TRBJ1-5, with 7 positions matching TRBD1. In germline, CDR1 is SGDLS, CDR2 YYNGEE. J was trimmed by 1 base and V by 4 bases; bases with no gene match: 14. This CDR3 has 18 amino acids.

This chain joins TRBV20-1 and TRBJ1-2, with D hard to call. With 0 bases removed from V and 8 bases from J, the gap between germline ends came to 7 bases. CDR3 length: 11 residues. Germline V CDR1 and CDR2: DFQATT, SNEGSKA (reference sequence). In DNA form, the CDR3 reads TGCAGTGCTAGAGATAGGACGGGCTACACCTTC. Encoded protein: CSARDRTGYTF.